Listed below are T cell receptor beta chains from one sample, sequenced in a study of T-cell memory formation after mild COVID-19. One entry per CDR3 protein results from TCRdb running MiXCR on the 5' RACE reads. The sample contains around 390,000 distinct CDR3 sequences, approximately 16% of which appear only once. Sequencing used PBMCs or a T cell subset sorted from them (not recorded which). The source is a man between 18 and 35 years old who had mild COVID-19 (a few samples of this study predate the infection). Cell type and time point are not known. CDR3s include the opening cysteine and the closing phenylalanine or tryptophan. D genes are given only for firm matches. Rows give clone size only sometimes, using once, few, many, or a class for an expanded clone.

v_call	clone_size	cdr3_length	j_call	d_call	cdr3_nt	cdr3_aa
TRBV12-3/TRBV12-4	few	16	TRBJ2-3	TRBD1	TGTGCCAGCAGTCCCCGACAGGGGCTTTTTGGAGATACGCAGTATTTT	CASSPRQGLFGDTQYF
TRBV5-1	-	18	TRBJ2-2	TRBD2	TGCGCCAGCAACCCTCTGACGACTGGGCGGGGGACCTCCGGGGAGCTGTTTTTT	CASNPLTTGRGTSGELFF
TRBV6-2/TRBV6-3	-	16	TRBJ2-1	-	TGTGCCAGCAGTCCCTACGCGGGGCGACCCTACAATGAGCAGTTCTTC	CASSPYAGRPYNEQFF
TRBV7-2	few	15	TRBJ1-3	-	TGTGCCAGCAGCCCTGGACGGCCGTCTGGAAACACCATATATTTT	CASSPGRPSGNTIYF
TRBV20-1	-	13	TRBJ1-6	TRBD1	TGCAGTGCTAACAGGGGATTCAATTCACCCCTCCACTTT	CSANRGFNSPLHF
TRBV4-1	-	16	TRBJ2-3	-	TGCGCCAGCAGCCAACCCCCCGGCCAGGGCACAGATACGCAGTATTTT	CASSQPPGQGTDTQYF
TRBV19	-	17	TRBJ1-1	-	TGTGCCAGTAGTATAGTTGTCGGTGGGTGGAGGAACACTGAAGCTTTCTTT	CASSIVVGGWRNTEAFF
TRBV24-1	-	14	TRBJ2-1	-	TGTGCCACCAGTGATCCGAGACAATACAATGAGCAGTTCTTC	CATSDPRQYNEQFF
TRBV5-1	-	17	TRBJ2-5	TRBD2	TGCGCCAGCAGCTTGCCACTAGCGGGGACTACAGGGGAGACCCAGTACTTC	CASSLPLAGTTGETQYF
TRBV7-9	few	17	TRBJ2-6	-	TGTGCCAGCAGCTGGCCGTTGACCAGGGGAGGGGCCAACGTCCTGACTTTC	CASSWPLTRGGANVLTF
TRBV7-9	few	15	TRBJ1-5	-	TGTGCCAGCAGCCCGATCGGGGGTAATAATCAGCCCCAGCATTTT	CASSPIGGNNQPQHF
TRBV5-1	few	15	TRBJ2-1	TRBD2	TGCGCCAGCAGCCCCCTAAGCGGGGGGCGGGATGAGCAGTTCTTC	CASSPLSGGRDEQFF
TRBV4-3	-	15	TRBJ2-2	-	TGCGCCAGCAGCCAAGACCCTAGGGTAACGGGGGAGCTGTTTTTT	CASSQDPRVTGELFF
TRBV5-1	-	15	TRBJ2-7	-	TGCGCCAGCAGCTTGGGTCAGGGCAGATACTACGAGCAGTACTTC	CASSLGQGRYYEQYF
TRBV30	-	12	TRBJ1-2	-	TGTGCCTGGAGTCCGCTTTCCTATGGCTACACCTTC	CAWSPLSYGYTF
TRBV7-9	-	13	TRBJ1-2	-	TGTGCCAGCAGCTGGCTGGTTGGCTATGGCTACACCTTC	CASSWLVGYGYTF
TRBV20-1	few	16	TRBJ1-2	TRBD1	TGCAGTGCTAGAGGGAATGCGAGACAGGGGGCGTATGGCTACACCTTC	CSARGNARQGAYGYTF
TRBV4-1	few	14	TRBJ1-3	-	TGCGCCAGCAGCCGAGAATACTCTGGAAACACCATATATTTT	CASSREYSGNTIYF
TRBV28	few	12	TRBJ1-2	-	TGTGCCAGCAGTCCCGGGACCGCTGGCTACACCTTC	CASSPGTAGYTF
TRBV28	few	14	TRBJ1-1	-	TGTGCCAGCAGTACCCAGGGGCTCTTCCTCGAAGCTTTCTTT	CASSTQGLFLEAFF
TRBV5-1	few	15	TRBJ1-4	TRBD1	TGCGCCAGCAGCTTTGGAGGACAGGGAGGGGAAAAACTGTTTTTT	CASSFGGQGGEKLFF
TRBV12-3/TRBV12-4	many	12	TRBJ1-5	-	TGTGCCAGCAGTCTCGACAATCAGCCCCAGCATTTT	CASSLDNQPQHF
TRBV24-1	-	15	TRBJ2-3	-	TGTGCCACCAGTGATACCGTGATTAGCACAGATACGCAGTATTTT	CATSDTVISTDTQYF
TRBV7-8	-	13	TRBJ2-4	TRBD1	TGTGCCAGCAGCCCGACCACTGACAGGGTCCAGTACTTC	CASSPTTDRVQYF
TRBV4-2	-	16	TRBJ2-5	TRBD2	TGTGCCAGCAGCCAAGGGGGACTAGGCGTGCGAGAGACCCAGTACTTC	CASSQGGLGVRETQYF
TRBV10-3	-	13	TRBJ1-2	TRBD1	TGTGCCACGGGGACAGGCGCTAACTATGGCTACACCTTC	CATGTGANYGYTF
TRBV3-1	many	16	TRBJ2-3	TRBD2	TGTGCCAGCAGCCAGAGACTAGCGGGGGACACAGATACGCAGTATTTT	CASSQRLAGDTDTQYF
TRBV2	-	12	TRBJ2-7	-	TGTGCCAGCAACCGCCACACGAACGAGCAGTACTTC	CASNRHTNEQYF
TRBV25-1	few	13	TRBJ1-2	-	TGTGCCAGCAGTGAATATGGTCAGCCTGGCTACACCTTC	CASSEYGQPGYTF
TRBV27	-	15	TRBJ2-7	-	TGTGCCAGCAGTTTACAGGGTGAGGGAGCCTACGAGCAGTACTTC	CASSLQGEGAYEQYF
TRBV7-2	-	15	TRBJ2-5	TRBD1	TGTGCCAGCAGCGCTCCCGATACAGGGGGAGAGACCCAGTACTTC	CASSAPDTGGETQYF
TRBV6-5	few	15	TRBJ2-7	-	TGTGCCAGCAGCCCACCGTATGGACCCCGCCACGAGCAGTACTTC	CASSPPYGPRHEQYF
TRBV7-2	few	18	TRBJ1-4	-	TGTGCCAGCAGCTTAAATCAGTTAGGCAGGGGAACTAATGAAAAACTGTTTTTT	CASSLNQLGRGTNEKLFF
TRBV12-3/TRBV12-4	few	14	TRBJ1-5	-	TGTGCCAGCAGTTTCCAGGGTAGCAATCAGCCCCAGCATTTT	CASSFQGSNQPQHF
TRBV2	few	12	TRBJ1-1	-	TGTGCCAGCAGTGAGGTGGGGACTGAAGCTTTCTTT	CASSEVGTEAFF
TRBV7-2	few	14	TRBJ1-2	TRBD1	TGTGCCAGCAGCTTTAGGGGGCCAGGCTATGGCTACACCTTC	CASSFRGPGYGYTF
TRBV27	-	16	TRBJ1-1	-	TGTGCCAGCACCCCCCGGCAGGGGCAGGCGAACACTGAAGCTTTCTTT	CASTPRQGQANTEAFF
TRBV3-1	many	12	TRBJ2-5	-	TGTGCCAGCAGCCCTACAGAAAGGACCCAGTACTTC	CASSPTERTQYF
TRBV5-1	few	14	TRBJ1-1	TRBD1	TGCGCCAGCAGCCGACAGGGCGGTAGCACTGAAGCTTTCTTT	CASSRQGGSTEAFF
TRBV4-1	-	16	TRBJ2-7	-	TGCGCCAGCAGCCAAGATCTGCTGGGGGAGGTCCACGAGCAGTACTTC	CASSQDLLGEVHEQYF
TRBV7-9	-	14	TRBJ1-1	-	TGTGCCAGCAGCTTAATGCAGGAATTCACTGAAGCTTTCTTT	CASSLMQEFTEAFF
TRBV5-6	few	13	TRBJ2-7	-	TGTGCCAGCAGCTCCGGGTCACCCTTTGAGCAGTACTTC	CASSSGSPFEQYF
TRBV12-3/TRBV12-4	-	16	TRBJ1-1	TRBD1	TGTGCCAGCATTAGAGGGACAGGGGGCTTAAACACTGAAGCTTTCTTT	CASIRGTGGLNTEAFF
TRBV2	-	13	TRBJ2-7	-	TGTGCCAGCAGACCTCGGGGCCCCTACGAGCAGTACTTC	CASRPRGPYEQYF
TRBV7-6	few	13	TRBJ1-1	-	TGTGCCAGCCTGGGACATCCGAACACTGAAGCTTTCTTT	CASLGHPNTEAFF